This TCR beta chain was identified during a study of shared clonotypes between healthy human individuals. This table comes from immunoSEQ multiplex PCR, and its TCRdb copy is limited to in-frame clones, with some not included. The data show approximately 2.1 million clones, 85% to 95% seen once. This CDR3 has 16 amino acids. Germline V CDR1 and CDR2: MNHNS, SASEGT. V shed 4 bases and J shed 0 bases, with 15 bases lying between them. Sequenced sample: naive CD4+ T cells from PBMCs. Specified subset: CD45RA+ positively selected. This TCR was recovered from a man aged 18-30 years in good health. Some clones in this sample may be carry-over from other donors' samples. This chain joins TRBV6-1 and TRBJ1-2, with D possibly being TRBD1 (5 bases). CDR3 protein: CASSGLPGLANYGYTF. DNA of the CDR3: TGTGCCAGCAGTGGGCTCCCGGGACTAGCTAACTATGGCTACACCTTC.